This T cell receptor beta chain came from a study of cytomegalovirus exposure and HLA in healthy donors. The study's findings and limits: Accurate prediction of most subjects' HLA-A and HLA-B alleles from TCR beta sequences was reported. Some V segments, including TRBV6-2 and TRBV6-3, were excluded as indistinguishable.

The CDR3 runs 16 residues. The ends lost 0 bases at V and 4 bases at J; junction bases unmatched: 9. The germline V gene has CDR1 MRHNA and CDR2 SNTAGT. The PCR had 60 Vbeta and 13 Jbeta primers. Assay used: immunoSEQ multiplex PCR; TCRdb lists only in-frame clones, some missing. The sample comprises about 150,000 clones, roughly 80% of which are singletons, and roughly 13% rests with the top ten. Concerning this clone itself: Its antigen remains unidentified.

This clonotype originated in a man aged 30 to 39 in good health and CMV-seropositive. Sequences were obtained from PBMCs. This chain links TRBV6-4 with TRBJ2-7; 7 bases are a match to TRBD1. The CDR3 nucleotides read TGTGCCAGCAGTGACTCACAGGGGTGGTCGGTTTACGAGCAGTACTTC. Translation gives CASSDSQGWSVYEQYF.